This TCR beta chain comes out of a study of shared clonotypes between healthy human individuals. In the naive CD8 group, cells lacked CD45RO and were positively selected for CCR7, so terminally differentiated effector memory CD45RA+ cells were left out. As for this clone: Its specificity is not known.

Findings and limits, study-wide: Clonotype sharing among donors likely depends on sequencing depth. Memory subsets had estimated richness that was generally smaller than that of naive subsets. Owing to a small donor count, the genetic and exposure-history diversity represented was limited.

The authors split each subset's genomic DNA evenly across several immunoSEQ plates. Here immunoSEQ multiplex PCR was the method, and the copy in TCRdb shows in-frame clones only, minus some. The sample has about 2 million clones, approximately 94% seen once; the top ten hold roughly 1.2%. Germline V gives CDR1 LNHNV, CDR2 YYDKDF (reference sequence). This CDR3 spans 14 amino acids. The germline V and J ends were trimmed by 0 bases and 5 bases, with 11 bases remaining between them. This chain connects TRBV15 to TRBJ2-7; a weak D match, TRBD2 (6 bases). This receptor was taken from a young man in good health. The sequencing input was naive CD8+ T cells sorted from blood. The CDR3, as DNA: TGTGCCACCAGCAGAGACGGGGGAAGCAACGAGCAGTACTTC. Its translation is CATSRDGGSNEQYF.